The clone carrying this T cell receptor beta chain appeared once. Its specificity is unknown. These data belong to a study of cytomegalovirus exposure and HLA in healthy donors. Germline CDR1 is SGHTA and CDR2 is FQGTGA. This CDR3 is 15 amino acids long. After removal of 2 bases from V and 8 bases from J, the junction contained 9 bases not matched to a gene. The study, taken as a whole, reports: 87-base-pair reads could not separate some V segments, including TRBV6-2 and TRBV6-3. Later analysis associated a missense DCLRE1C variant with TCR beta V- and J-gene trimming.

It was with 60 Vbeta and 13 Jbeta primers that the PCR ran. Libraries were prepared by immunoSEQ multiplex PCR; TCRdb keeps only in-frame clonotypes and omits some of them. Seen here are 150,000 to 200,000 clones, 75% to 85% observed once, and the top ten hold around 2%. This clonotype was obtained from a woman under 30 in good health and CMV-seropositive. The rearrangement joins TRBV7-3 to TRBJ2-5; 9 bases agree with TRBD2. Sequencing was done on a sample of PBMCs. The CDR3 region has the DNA TGTGCCAGCAGCTTAGGTGCTAGCGGGGTAGAAACCCAGTACTTC. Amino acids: CASSLGASGVETQYF.